The 20 T cell receptor beta chains presented below share a single source sample, sequenced in a study of blood T cell repertoires in COVID-19. Produced via immunoSEQ multiplex PCR; TCRdb's table is partial and in-frame only. The sample contains 300,000 to 400,000 clones, about 91% of which appear only once. Sequencing was performed on peripheral blood. These receptors all come from a young man with COVID-19, enrolled during active disease.

This rearrangement joins TRBV6-5 to TRBJ2-1, with D maybe TRBD1 (6 bases). Trimming took off 8 bases at V and 1 base at J, with 12 bases between the two ends. This CDR3 region has 14 residues. From germline, CDR1 is MNHEY and CDR2 SVGAGI. CDR3 coding DNA: TGTGCCAGCCGGTCAGGGGTTTCCTACAATGAGCAGTTCTTC. Translated: CASRSGVSYNEQFF.

The chain uses TRBV5-1 and TRBJ1-1, with 9 bases identical to TRBD1. The germline V gene has CDR1 SGHRS and CDR2 YFSETQ. The CDR3 is 15 amino acids. J lost 1 base, V lost 4 bases, and 5 bases had no gene match. In nucleotides, the CDR3 is TGCGCCAGCAGCGGACAGGGGCCAGGGAACACTGAAGCTTTCTTT. Amino acid sequence: CASSGQGPGNTEAFF.

This clone occurred once. This chain links TRBV6-5 with TRBJ2-7; D perhaps matches TRBD1 (6 bases). Germline loops: CDR1 MNHEY, CDR2 SVGAGI. The CDR3 contains 15 residues. V was cut by 2 bases and J by 4 bases, with 15 bases left in between. CDR3 residues: CASSYVTGQLYEQYF. In nucleotides, the CDR3 is TGTGCCAGCAGTTACGTGACAGGTCAACTATACGAGCAGTACTTC.

As concerns this clone: This same CDR3 is encoded by further DNA sequences in the sample. The CDR3 here is CAWSPTYNEQFF. CDR3 in DNA: TGTGCCTGGAGTCCCACCTACAATGAGCAGTTCTTC. The genes are TRBV30 and TRBJ2-1; D gene unclear. The CDR3 runs to 12 residues. Germline CDR1 is GTSNPN and CDR2 is SVGIG (reference sequence). The V end was cut by 2 bases, the J end by 2 bases, with 4 bases between.

The chain combines TRBV13 with TRBJ2-5; 11 bases map to TRBD2. From germline, CDR1 is PRHDT and CDR2 FYEKMQ (reference sequence). V lost 5 bases, J lost 4 bases, and 9 bases stayed unmatched. The CDR3 is 16 amino acids. The CDR3 nucleotides are TGTGCCAGCAGCGCCCCTAGCGGGGGGCGAGCAGAGACCCAGTACTTC. Translating it yields CASSAPSGGRAETQYF.

The gene calls are TRBV5-1 and TRBJ1-3, with D uncertain. Germline loops: CDR1 SGHRS, CDR2 YFSETQ. V lost 3 bases and J lost 2, with 18 bases in between. The length of the CDR3 is 17 residues. CDR3 in amino acids: CASSYGMMWETGNTIYF. The CDR3 DNA sequence: TGCGCCAGCAGCTACGGGATGATGTGGGAAACTGGAAACACCATATATTTT. Supplemented by reference TRBV5-1 and TRBJ1-3, the full variable domain reads KAGVTQTPRYLIKTRGQQVTLSCSPISGHRSVSWYQQTPGQGLQFLFEYFSETQRNKGNFPGRFSGRQFSNSRSEMNVSTLELGDSALYLCASSYGMMWETGNTIYFGEGSWLTVV.

J is TRBJ2-3 and V is TRBV30; TRBD1 is a possible D gene (7 bases). CDR1 is GTSNPN and CDR2 is SVGIG in the germline V gene (reference sequence). V lost 5 bases to trimming and J lost 2 bases, with 20 bases between them. CDR3 size: 16 residues. CDR3 loop: CAWRETGLTYTDTQYF. The CDR3 DNA reads as TGTGCCTGGCGGGAGACAGGGCTTACCTACACAGATACGCAGTATTTT.

The rearrangement joins TRBV7-2 to TRBJ1-5; 9 bases fit TRBD1. V lost 3 bases, J lost 7 bases, and 10 bases stayed unmatched. The CDR3 totals 16 residues. Germline CDR1 reads SGHTA; CDR2 reads FQGNSA. The CDR3 DNA reads TGTGCCAGCAGCTTGACAACAGGGGGCGCAGGGCAGCCCCAGCATTTT. Amino acid sequence: CASSLTTGGAGQPQHF. Variable domain in full (rest from reference TRBV7-2 and TRBJ1-5): GAGVSQSPSNKVTEKGKDVELRCDPISGHTALYWYRQSLGQGLEFLIYFQGNSAPDKSGLPSDRFSAERTGGSVSTLTIQRTQQEDSAVYLCASSLTTGGAGQPQHFGDGTRLSIL.

The V and J genes are TRBV18 and TRBJ2-7; D might be TRBD1 (6 bases). The length of the CDR3 is 13 residues. From germline, CDR1 is KGHSH and CDR2 LQKENI. V shed 0 bases and J shed 5 bases, with 8 bases lying between them. The CDR3 here is CASSPPSGDEQYF. CDR3 nucleotides: TGTGCCAGCTCACCACCATCAGGGGACGAGCAGTACTTC.

This clone was observed a single time. The chain combines TRBV18 with TRBJ2-1; 7 nucleotides agree with TRBD1. CDR1 is KGHSH, CDR2 LQKENI, per germline. The CDR3 sequence is 18 residues long. After removal of 2 bases from V and 4 bases from J, the junction contained 14 bases not matched to a gene. The CDR3 reads CASSPKPGQIFFYNEQFF. DNA of the CDR3: TGTGCCAGCTCACCAAAGCCGGGACAGATATTCTTTTACAATGAGCAGTTCTTC.

The V and J genes are TRBV5-4 and TRBJ2-3; possible D gene TRBD2, 6 bases. Germline V lookup: CDR1 SGHNT, CDR2 YYREEE (reference sequence). V was shortened by 1 base and J by 6 bases, with 18 bases between the two germline ends. CDR3 length equals 16 residues. Written as DNA, the CDR3 is TGTGCCAGCAGCTTGCGGCTAGCGCCACCGGGGGATACGCAGTATTTT. Its translation is CASSLRLAPPGDTQYF.

The chain carries TRBV13 and TRBJ2-3, with 9 bases matching TRBD1. There are 17 residues in the CDR3. Trimming cost V 6 bases and J 3 bases; bases outside gene matches: 13. CDR1 and CDR2 from the germline V gene are PRHDT and FYEKMQ (reference sequence). Here the CDR3 reads CASRGGTGGRRTDTQYF. CDR3 nucleotides: TGTGCCAGCAGGGGGGGAACAGGGGGCAGGAGGACAGATACGCAGTATTTT.

The chain joins TRBV19 to TRBJ2-4, with TRBD1 as a possible D gene (6 bases). Trimming pared 6 bases from V and 0 bases from J, leaving 12 bases between. CDR1 and CDR2 (germline): LNHDA, SQIVND (reference sequence). The CDR3 extends over 15 amino acids. Here the CDR3 DNA reads TGTGCCAGTAGGACCGGGACAAGAGCCAAAAACATTCAGTACTTC. Translated, it gives CASRTGTRAKNIQYF.

This rearrangement joins TRBV5-1 to TRBJ2-3, with D maybe TRBD1 (5 bases). Germline V gene lookup returns CDR1 SGHRS and CDR2 YFSETQ. Deletions cut 3 bases from V and 4 bases from J, with 12 bases between. This CDR3 has 14 residues. The CDR3 sequence: CASSSRVGADTQYF. In nucleotides, the CDR3 is TGCGCCAGCAGCTCCAGGGTTGGCGCAGATACGCAGTATTTT.

This clone was observed a few times. The chain recombines TRBV10-1 with TRBJ1-6, with 7 bases identical to TRBD1. The J segment lost 9 bases and the V segment lost 8 bases, leaving 4 bases of the junction unmatched. The CDR3 totals 12 residues. Per the germline V gene, CDR1 is WNHNN and CDR2 is SYGVQD (reference sequence). CDR3 protein: CASFPGGSPLHF. CDR3 coding DNA: TGCGCCAGCTTCCCAGGGGGTTCACCCCTCCACTTT.

J is TRBJ2-3 and V is TRBV3-1 (or the pseudogene TRBV3-2), with 8 bases identical to TRBD1. The CDR3 sequence is 15 residues long. V was pared by 2 bases and J by 4 bases, with 5 bases of the junction left unmatched. In germline, CDR1 is LGHDT, CDR2 YNNKEL (reference sequence). The CDR3 DNA follows: TGTGCCAGCAGCCAAAGGACAGGGAGCGCAGATACGCAGTATTTT. Translating gives CASSQRTGSADTQYF.

The rearrangement joins TRBV2 to TRBJ2-1; D possibly corresponds to TRBD2 (6 bases). There are 15 residues in the CDR3. V was clipped by 6 bases and J by 7 bases, with 19 bases between them. Germline CDR1 and CDR2: SNHLY and FYNNEI. In DNA form, the CDR3 reads TGTGCCAGCAGAACCGGGACTCTTTCCCTTAATGAGCAGTTCTTC. This codes for CASRTGTLSLNEQFF.

The rearrangement joins TRBV9 to TRBJ2-1, with 7 nucleotides matching TRBD2. CDR1 is SGDLS, CDR2 YYNGEE, per germline. The CDR3 loop spans 13 amino acids. The junction had 1 base not matched to a gene; V was cut back by 7 bases and J by 0 bases. CDR3 coding DNA: TGTGCCAGCGCGGGGGACTCCTACAATGAGCAGTTCTTC. Protein sequence: CASAGDSYNEQFF.

The chain carries TRBV7-2 and TRBJ2-7, with 12 bases that match TRBD2. Germline V CDR1 and CDR2: SGHTA, FQGNSA. V lost 1 base, J lost 6 bases, and 4 bases stayed unmatched. CDR3 length: 15 residues. As DNA, the CDR3 is TGTGCCAGCAGCTTAGGGACTAGCGGGAACCTCGAGCAGTACTTC. Translated, it gives CASSLGTSGNLEQYF.

The rearrangement links TRBV7-8 to TRBJ2-7; TRBD2 matches 14 bases. Per germline, CDR1 SGHVS and CDR2 FQNEAQ. The CDR3 totals 16 residues. After removal of 5 bases from V and 1 base from J, the junction contained 4 bases not matched to a gene. DNA for the CDR3: TGTGCCAGCAGCCCGGGACTAGCGGGAGTGTCCTACGAGCAGTACTTC. Protein product: CASSPGLAGVSYEQYF.